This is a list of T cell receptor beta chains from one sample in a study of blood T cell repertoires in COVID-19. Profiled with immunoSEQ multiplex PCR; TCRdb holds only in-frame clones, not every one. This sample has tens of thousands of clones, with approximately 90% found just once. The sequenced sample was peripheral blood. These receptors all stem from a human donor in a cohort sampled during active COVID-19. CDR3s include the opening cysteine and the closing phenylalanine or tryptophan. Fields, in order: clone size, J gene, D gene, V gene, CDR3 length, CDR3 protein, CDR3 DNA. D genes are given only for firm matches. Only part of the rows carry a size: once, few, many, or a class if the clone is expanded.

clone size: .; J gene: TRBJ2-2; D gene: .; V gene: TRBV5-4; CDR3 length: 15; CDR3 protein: CASSLGGQLAGELFF; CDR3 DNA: TGTGCCAGCAGCCTCGGAGGGCAGTTGGCCGGGGAGCTGTTTTTT
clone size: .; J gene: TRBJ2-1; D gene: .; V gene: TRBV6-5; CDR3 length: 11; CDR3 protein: CASVKYNEQFF; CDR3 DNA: TGTGCCAGTGTAAAATACAATGAGCAGTTCTTC
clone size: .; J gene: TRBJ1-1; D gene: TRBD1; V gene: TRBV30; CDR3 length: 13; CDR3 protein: CACQTGRNHQAFF; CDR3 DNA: TGTGCCTGCCAGACAGGGCGGAACCATCAGGCTTTCTTT
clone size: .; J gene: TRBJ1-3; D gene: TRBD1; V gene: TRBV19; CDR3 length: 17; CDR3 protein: CASSTGQFSPIGNTIYF; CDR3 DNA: TGTGCCAGTAGCACGGGACAGTTCAGCCCTATTGGAAACACCATATATTTT
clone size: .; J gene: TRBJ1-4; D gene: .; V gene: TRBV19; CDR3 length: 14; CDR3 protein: CASSTQGTNEKLFF; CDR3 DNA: TGTGCCAGTAGTACGCAGGGTACTAATGAAAAACTGTTTTTT
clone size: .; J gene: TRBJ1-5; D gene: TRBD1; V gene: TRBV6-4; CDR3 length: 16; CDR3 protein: CASSADRDCSNQPQHF; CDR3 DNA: TGTGCCAGCAGCGCCGACAGGGATTGTAGCAATCAGCCCCAGCATTTT
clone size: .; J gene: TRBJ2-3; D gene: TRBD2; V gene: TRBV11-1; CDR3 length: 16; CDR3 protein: CASSGGLAGITDTQYF; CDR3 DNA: TGTGCCAGCAGCGGAGGACTAGCGGGAATCACAGATACGCAGTATTTT
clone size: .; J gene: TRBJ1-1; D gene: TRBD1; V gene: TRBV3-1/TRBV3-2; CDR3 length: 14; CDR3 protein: CASSFQGARTEAFF; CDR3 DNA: TGTGCCAGCAGCTTCCAGGGGGCGAGGACTGAAGCTTTCTTT
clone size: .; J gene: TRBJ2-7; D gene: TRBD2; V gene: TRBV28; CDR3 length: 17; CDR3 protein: CASSSPSGKVSDDEQYF; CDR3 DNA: TGTGCCAGCAGTTCCCCTAGCGGGAAGGTTAGTGATGACGAGCAGTACTTC
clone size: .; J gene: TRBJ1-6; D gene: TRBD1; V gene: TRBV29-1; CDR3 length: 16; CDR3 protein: CSVESRDRGLHSPLHF; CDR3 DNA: TGCAGCGTTGAAAGCCGGGACAGGGGGTTGCATTCACCCCTCCACTTT
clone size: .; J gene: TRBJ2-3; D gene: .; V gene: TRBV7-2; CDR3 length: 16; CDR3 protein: CASSLPGGVSTDTQYF; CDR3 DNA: TGTGCCAGCAGCTTACCGGGGGGCGTTAGCACAGATACGCAGTATTTT
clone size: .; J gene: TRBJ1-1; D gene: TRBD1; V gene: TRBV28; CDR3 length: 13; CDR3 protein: CATGTGENTEAFF; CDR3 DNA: TGTGCCACCGGGACAGGAGAAAACACTGAAGCTTTCTTT
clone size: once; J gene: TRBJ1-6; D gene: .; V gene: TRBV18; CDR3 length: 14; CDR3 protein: CASSPRSYNSPLHF; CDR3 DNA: TGTGCCAGCTCACCTCGCTCCTATAATTCACCCCTCCACTTT
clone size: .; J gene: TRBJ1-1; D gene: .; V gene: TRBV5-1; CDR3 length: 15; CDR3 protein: CASSRGDTHGTEAFF; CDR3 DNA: TGCGCCAGCAGCCGAGGGGACACCCACGGAACTGAAGCTTTCTTT
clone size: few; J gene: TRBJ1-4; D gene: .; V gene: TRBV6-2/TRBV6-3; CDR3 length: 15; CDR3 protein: CASSYLGALDEKLFF; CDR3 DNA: TGTGCCAGCAGCTATTTAGGGGCCCTGGATGAAAAACTGTTTTTT
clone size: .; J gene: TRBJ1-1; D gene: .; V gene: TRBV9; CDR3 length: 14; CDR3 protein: CASSVQGGGTEAFF; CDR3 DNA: TGTGCCAGCAGCGTTCAGGGAGGAGGTACTGAAGCTTTCTTT